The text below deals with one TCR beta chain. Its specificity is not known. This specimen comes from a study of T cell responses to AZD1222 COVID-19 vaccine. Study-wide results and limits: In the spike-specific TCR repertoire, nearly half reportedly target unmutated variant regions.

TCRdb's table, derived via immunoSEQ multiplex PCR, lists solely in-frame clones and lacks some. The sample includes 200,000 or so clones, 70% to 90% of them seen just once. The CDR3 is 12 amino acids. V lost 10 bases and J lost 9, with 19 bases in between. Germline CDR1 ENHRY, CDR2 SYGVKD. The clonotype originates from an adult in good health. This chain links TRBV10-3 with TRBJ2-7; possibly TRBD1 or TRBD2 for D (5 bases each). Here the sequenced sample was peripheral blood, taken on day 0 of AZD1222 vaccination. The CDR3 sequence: CATGDGPPGQYF. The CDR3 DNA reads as TGTGCCACCGGGGACGGGCCCCCTGGGCAGTACTTC.